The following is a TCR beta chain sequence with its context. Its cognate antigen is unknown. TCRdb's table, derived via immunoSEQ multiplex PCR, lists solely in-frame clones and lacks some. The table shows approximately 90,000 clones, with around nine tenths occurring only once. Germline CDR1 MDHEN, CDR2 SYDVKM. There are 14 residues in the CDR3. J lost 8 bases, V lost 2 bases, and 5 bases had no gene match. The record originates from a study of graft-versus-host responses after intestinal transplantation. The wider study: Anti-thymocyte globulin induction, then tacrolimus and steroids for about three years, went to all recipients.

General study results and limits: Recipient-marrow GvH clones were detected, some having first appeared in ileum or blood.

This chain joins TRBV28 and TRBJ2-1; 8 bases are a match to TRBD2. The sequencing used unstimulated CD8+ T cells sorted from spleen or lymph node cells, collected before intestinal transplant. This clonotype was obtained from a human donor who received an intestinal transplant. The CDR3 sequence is CASSLTGGADEQFF. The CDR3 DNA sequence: TGTGCCAGCAGTTTAACGGGAGGGGCTGATGAGCAGTTCTTC.